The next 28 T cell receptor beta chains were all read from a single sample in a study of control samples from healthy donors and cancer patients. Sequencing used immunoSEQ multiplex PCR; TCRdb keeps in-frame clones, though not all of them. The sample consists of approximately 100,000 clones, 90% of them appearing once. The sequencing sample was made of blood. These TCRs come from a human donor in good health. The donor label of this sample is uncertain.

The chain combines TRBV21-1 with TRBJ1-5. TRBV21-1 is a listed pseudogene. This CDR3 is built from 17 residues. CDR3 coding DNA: TGTGCCAGCAGCAAAGGAAAATGTAGGGTAGAGAATCAGCCCCAGCATTTT. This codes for CASSKGKCRVENQPQHF.

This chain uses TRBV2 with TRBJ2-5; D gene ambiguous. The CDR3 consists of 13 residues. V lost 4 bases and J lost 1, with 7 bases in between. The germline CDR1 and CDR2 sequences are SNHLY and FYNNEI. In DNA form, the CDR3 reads TGTGCCAGCAGTGTGTCTAGCCAAGAGACCCAGTACTTC. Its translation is CASSVSSQETQYF. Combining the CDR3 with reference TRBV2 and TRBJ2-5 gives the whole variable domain EPEVTQTPSHQVTQMGQEVILRCVPISNHLYFYWYRQILGQKVEFLVSFYNNEISEKSEIFDDQFSVERPDGSNFTLKIRSTKLEDSAMYFCASSVSSQETQYFGPGTRLLVL.

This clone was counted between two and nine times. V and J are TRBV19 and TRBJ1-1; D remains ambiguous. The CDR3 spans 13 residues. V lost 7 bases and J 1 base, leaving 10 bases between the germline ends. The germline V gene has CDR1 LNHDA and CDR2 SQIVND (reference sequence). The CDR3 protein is CASTPRENTEAFF. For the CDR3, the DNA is TGTGCCAGTACCCCCCGGGAGAACACTGAAGCTTTCTTT.

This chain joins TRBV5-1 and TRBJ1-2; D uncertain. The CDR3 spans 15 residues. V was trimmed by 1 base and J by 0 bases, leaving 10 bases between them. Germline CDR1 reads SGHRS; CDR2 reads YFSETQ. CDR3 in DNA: TGCGCCAGCAGCTTGATGGAGGGTCCTAACTATGGCTACACCTTC. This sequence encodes CASSLMEGPNYGYTF.

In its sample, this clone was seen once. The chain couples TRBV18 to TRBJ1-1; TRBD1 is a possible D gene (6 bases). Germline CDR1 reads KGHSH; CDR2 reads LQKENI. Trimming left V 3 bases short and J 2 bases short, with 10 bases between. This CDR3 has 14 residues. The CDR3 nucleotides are TGTGCCAGCTCACCCGGGGGCCCCAACACTGAAGCTTTCTTT. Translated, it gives CASSPGGPNTEAFF.

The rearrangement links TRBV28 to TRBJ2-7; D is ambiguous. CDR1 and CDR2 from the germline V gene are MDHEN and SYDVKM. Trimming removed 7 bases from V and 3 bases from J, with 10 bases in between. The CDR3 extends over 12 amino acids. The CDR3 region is CASTTADYEQYF. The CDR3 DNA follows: TGTGCCAGCACGACGGCGGACTACGAGCAGTACTTC.

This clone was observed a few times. In nucleotides, the CDR3 is TGTGCCAGCAGGGGGAACAGGGTGGAAACTGAAGCTTTCTTT. It is translated as CASRGNRVETEAFF. This chain uses TRBV28 with TRBJ1-1; possibly TRBD1 for D (6 bases). Germline V gene data show CDR1 as MDHEN and CDR2 as SYDVKM. The V end was cut by 6 bases, the J end by 5 bases, with 16 bases between. There are 14 residues in the CDR3.

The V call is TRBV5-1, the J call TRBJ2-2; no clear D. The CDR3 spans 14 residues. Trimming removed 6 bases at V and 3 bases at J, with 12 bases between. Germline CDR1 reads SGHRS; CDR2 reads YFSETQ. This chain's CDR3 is CASMVGRDTGELFF. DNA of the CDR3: TGCGCCAGCATGGTGGGTCGCGACACCGGGGAGCTGTTTTTT.

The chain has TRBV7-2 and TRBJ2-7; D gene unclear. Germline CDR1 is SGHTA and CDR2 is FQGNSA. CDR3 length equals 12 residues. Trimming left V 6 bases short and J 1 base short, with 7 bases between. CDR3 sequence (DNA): TGTGCCAGCAGGGCAGATTCCTACGAGCAGTACTTC. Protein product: CASRADSYEQYF.

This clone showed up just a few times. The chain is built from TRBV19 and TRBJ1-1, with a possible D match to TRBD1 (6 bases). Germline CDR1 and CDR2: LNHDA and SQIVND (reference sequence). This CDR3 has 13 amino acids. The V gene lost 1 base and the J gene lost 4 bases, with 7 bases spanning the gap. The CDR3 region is CASSIVQGTEAFF. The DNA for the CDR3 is TGTGCCAGTAGTATAGTACAGGGCACTGAAGCTTTCTTT.

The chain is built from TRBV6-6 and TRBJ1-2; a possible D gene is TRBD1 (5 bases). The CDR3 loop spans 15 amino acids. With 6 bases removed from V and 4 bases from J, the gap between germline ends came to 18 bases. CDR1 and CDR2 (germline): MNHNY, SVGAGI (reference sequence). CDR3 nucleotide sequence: TGTGCCAGCAGGGGGAAGGACATTCATGTCTATGGCTACACCTTC. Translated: CASRGKDIHVYGYTF.

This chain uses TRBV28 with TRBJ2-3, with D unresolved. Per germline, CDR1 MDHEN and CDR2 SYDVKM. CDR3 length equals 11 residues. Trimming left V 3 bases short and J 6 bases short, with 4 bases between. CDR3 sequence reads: CASSFRDTQYF. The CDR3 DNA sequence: TGTGCCAGCAGTTTTAGGGATACGCAGTATTTT.

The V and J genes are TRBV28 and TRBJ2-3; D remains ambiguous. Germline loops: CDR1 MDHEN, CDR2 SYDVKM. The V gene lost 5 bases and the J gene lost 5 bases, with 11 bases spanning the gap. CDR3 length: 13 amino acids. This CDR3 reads CASSGPWKDTQYF. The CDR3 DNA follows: TGTGCCAGCAGTGGGCCGTGGAAAGATACGCAGTATTTT.

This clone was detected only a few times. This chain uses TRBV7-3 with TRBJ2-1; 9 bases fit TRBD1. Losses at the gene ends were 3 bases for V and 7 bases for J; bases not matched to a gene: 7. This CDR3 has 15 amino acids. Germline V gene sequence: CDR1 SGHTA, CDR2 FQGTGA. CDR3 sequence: CASSLRQGVRNEQFF. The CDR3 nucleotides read TGTGCCAGCAGCTTGCGACAGGGGGTAAGGAATGAGCAGTTCTTC.

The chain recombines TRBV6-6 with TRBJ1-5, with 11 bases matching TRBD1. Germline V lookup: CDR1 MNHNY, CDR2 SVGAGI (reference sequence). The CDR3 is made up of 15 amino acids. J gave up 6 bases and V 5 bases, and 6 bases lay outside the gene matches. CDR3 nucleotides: TGTGCCAGCAGTACAGGACAGGGGGCGGTTCAGCCCCAGCATTTT. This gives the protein CASSTGQGAVQPQHF.

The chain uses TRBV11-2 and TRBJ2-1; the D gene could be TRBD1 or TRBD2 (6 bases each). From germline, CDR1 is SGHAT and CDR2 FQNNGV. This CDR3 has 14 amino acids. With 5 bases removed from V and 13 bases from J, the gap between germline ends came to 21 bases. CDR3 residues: CASSPGAGESPQFF. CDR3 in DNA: TGTGCCAGCAGCCCGGGGGCCGGGGAGTCCCCTCAGTTCTTC.

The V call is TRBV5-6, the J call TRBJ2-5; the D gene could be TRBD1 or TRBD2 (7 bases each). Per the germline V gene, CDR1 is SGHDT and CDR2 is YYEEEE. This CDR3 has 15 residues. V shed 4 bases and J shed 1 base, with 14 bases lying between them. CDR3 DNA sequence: TGTGCCAGCAGCCAGGGGGAGGGGGCCCAAGAGACCCAGTACTTC. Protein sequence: CASSQGEGAQETQYF.

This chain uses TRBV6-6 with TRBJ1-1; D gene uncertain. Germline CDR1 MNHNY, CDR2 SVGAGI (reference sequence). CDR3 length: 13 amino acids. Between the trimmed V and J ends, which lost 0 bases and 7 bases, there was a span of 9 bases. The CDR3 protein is CASSYSAGIEAFF. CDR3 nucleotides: TGTGCCAGCAGTTACTCGGCGGGAATTGAAGCTTTCTTT.

This CDR3 is CASSHYNTGTTEAFF. CDR3 bases: TGTGCCAGCAGTCATTATAATACAGGGACCACTGAAGCTTTCTTT. V usage is TRBV6-5 and J usage is TRBJ1-1, with D maybe TRBD1 (6 bases). Trimming stripped 5 bases from V and 4 bases from J, with 17 bases between. From germline, CDR1 is MNHEY and CDR2 SVGAGI. This CDR3 comprises 15 residues.

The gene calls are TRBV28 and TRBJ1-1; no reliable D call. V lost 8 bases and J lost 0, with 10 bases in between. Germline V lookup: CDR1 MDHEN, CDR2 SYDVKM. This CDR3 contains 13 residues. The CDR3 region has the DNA TGTGCCAGCCGATACAACGTGAACACTGAAGCTTTCTTT. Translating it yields CASRYNVNTEAFF.

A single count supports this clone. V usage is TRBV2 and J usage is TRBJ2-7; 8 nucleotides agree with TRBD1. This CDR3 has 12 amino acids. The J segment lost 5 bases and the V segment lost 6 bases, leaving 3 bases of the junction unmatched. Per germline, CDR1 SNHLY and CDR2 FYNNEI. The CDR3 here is CASRDRVNEQYF. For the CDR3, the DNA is TGTGCCAGCAGGGACAGGGTCAACGAGCAGTACTTC. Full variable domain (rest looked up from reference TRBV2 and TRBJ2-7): EPEVTQTPSHQVTQMGQEVILRCVPISNHLYFYWYRQILGQKVEFLVSFYNNEISEKSEIFDDQFSVERPDGSNFTLKIRSTKLEDSAMYFCASRDRVNEQYFGPGTRLTVT.

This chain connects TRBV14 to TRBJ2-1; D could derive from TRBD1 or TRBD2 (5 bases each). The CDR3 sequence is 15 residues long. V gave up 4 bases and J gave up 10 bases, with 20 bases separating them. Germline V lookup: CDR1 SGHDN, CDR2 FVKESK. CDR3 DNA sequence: TGTGCCAGCAGCCGCCGGGACGGGGTACAATGGGAGCAGTTCTTC. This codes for CASSRRDGVQWEQFF.

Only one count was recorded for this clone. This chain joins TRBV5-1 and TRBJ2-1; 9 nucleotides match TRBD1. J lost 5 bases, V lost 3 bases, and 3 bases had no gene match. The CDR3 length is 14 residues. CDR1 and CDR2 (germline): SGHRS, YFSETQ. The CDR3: CASSSGQGDNEQFF. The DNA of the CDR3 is TGCGCCAGCAGCTCGGGACAGGGTGACAATGAGCAGTTCTTC. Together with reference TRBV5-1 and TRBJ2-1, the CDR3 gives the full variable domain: KAGVTQTPRYLIKTRGQQVTLSCSPISGHRSVSWYQQTPGQGLQFLFEYFSETQRNKGNFPGRFSGRQFSNSRSEMNVSTLELGDSALYLCASSSGQGDNEQFFGPGTRLTVL.

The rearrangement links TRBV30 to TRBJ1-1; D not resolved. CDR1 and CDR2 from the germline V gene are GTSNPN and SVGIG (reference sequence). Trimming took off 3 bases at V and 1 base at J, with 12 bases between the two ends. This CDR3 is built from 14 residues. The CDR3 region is CAWSRGLGNTEAFF. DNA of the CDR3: TGTGCCTGGAGCCGCGGGTTGGGGAACACTGAAGCTTTCTTT.

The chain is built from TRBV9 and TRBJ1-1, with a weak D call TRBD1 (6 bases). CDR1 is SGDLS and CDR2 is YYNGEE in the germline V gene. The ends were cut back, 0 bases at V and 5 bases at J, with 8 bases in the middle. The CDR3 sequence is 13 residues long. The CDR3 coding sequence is TGTGCCAGCAGCGTAGACAGGGAAACTGAAGCTTTCTTT. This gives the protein CASSVDRETEAFF.

CDR3 nucleotide sequence: TGTGCCAGCAGCTTAGCCTGGCAGGGCGGGGAGCTGTTTTTT. It encodes CASSLAWQGGELFF. The chain has TRBV7-9 and TRBJ2-2, with D tentatively TRBD1 (5 bases). Trimming removed 0 bases from V and 7 bases from J, with 9 bases in between. The CDR3 runs 14 residues. CDR1 SEHNR and CDR2 FQNEAQ come from the germline V gene (reference sequence).

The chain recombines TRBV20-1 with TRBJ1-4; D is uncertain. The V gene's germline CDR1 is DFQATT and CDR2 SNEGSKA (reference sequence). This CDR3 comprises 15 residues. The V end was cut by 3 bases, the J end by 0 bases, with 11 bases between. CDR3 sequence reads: CSASPTPATNEKLFF. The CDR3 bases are TGCAGTGCTAGTCCAACTCCTGCAACTAATGAAAAACTGTTTTTT.

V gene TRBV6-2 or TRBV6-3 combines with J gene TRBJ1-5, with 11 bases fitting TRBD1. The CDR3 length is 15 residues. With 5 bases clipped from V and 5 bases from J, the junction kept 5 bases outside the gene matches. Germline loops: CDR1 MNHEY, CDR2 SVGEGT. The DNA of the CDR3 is TGTGCCAGCAGTCTAGGACAGGGGGCTTATCAGCCCCAGCATTTT. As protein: CASSLGQGAYQPQHF.